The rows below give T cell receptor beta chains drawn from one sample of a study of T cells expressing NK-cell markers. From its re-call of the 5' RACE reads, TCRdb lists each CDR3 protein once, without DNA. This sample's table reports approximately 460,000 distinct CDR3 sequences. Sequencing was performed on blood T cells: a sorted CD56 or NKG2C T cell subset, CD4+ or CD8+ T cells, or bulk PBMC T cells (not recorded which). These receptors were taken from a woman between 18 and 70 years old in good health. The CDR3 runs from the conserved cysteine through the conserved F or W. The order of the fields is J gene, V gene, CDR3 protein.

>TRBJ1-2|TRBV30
CAWSVLVLNYGYTF
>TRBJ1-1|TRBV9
CASSVGGQRRGEAFF
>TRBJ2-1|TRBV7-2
CANSLAGAGGYNEQFF
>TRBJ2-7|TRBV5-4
CASRMAGGPSYEQYF
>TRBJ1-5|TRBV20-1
CSARDRVRGSSNQPQHF
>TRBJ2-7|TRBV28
CASSPTSSYEQYF
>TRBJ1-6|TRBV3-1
CASSLGQGRTSPLHF
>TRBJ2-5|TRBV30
CAWSVSIGWETQYF
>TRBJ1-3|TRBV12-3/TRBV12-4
CASSFPGTGEGNTIYF
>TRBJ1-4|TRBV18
CASSPVAGEKLFF
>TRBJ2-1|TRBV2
CASSVGTGRRLAGDNEQFF
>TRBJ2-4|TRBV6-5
CASSYTRGGAKNIQYF
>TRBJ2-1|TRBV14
CASSQSWRQRAHNEQFF
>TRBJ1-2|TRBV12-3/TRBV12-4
CASSLGASSYGYTF
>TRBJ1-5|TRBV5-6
CASSLNPYNQPQHF
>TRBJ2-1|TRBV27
CASKALARNEQFF
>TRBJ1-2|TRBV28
CASRPDRDYGYTF
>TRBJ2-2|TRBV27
CASRTVGAGELFF
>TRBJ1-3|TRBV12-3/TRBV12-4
CASSSQGWRNTIYF
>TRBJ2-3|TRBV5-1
CASQSGAGTDTQYF
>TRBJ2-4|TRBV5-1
CASSLGRGGDIQYF
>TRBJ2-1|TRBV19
CASSIRLAGNEQFF
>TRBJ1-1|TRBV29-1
CSVYRNRADTEAFF
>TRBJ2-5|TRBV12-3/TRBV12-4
CASSPKETQYF
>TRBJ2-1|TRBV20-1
CSARVAPTSGSWNEQFF
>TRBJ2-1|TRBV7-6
CASSLDGGSEQFF
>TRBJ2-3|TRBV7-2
CASSPDRASTDTQYF
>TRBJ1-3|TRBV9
CASSPRAGGRDTIYF
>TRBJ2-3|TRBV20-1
CSAPLQGTQYF
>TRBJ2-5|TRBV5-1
CASSLSASRETQYF
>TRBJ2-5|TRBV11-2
CASSSTGTEYF
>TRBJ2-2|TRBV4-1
CASSQGPGGPGTGELFF
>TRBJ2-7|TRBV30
CAWTLGTGAYEQYF
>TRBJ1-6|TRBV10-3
CAIGRQDNSPLHF
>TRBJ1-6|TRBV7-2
CASSPDSPSSYNSPLHF
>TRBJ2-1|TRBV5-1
CASSLGQLYNEQFF
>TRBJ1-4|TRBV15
CATRGGPDEKLFF
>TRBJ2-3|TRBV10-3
CAISDTDTQYF
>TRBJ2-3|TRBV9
CASRGLSTDTQYF
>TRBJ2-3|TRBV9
CASSVAGGSSTDTQYF
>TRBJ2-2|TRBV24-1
CATSESSGAITGELFF
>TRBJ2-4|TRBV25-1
CASSEWSGLENIQYF
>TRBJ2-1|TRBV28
CASSLPGRDNEQFF
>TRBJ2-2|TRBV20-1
CSATSNTGELFF
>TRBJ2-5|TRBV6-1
CASGQLAGEQETQYF
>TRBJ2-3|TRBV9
CASSVVAGAADTQYF
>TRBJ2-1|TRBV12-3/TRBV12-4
CASSLDRTSGDNEQFF
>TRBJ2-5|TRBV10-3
CAISESVQGGETQYF
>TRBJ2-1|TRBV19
CASSIGGNNEQFF